One and the same sample provided the 10 T cell receptor beta chains below, sequenced in a study of blood T cell repertoires in COVID-19. TCRdb's table, derived via immunoSEQ multiplex PCR, lists solely in-frame clones and lacks some. The sample includes about 140,000 clones, over 80% of them seen just once. The sequenced sample was PBMCs or T cells enriched from blood (not recorded which). Receptors originate from a man in his sixties or seventies who had been exposed to COVID-19.

This clone was observed a single time. V usage is TRBV19 and J usage is TRBJ2-5; weak D call: TRBD1 (5 bases). The CDR3 is 14 amino acids. The germline V gene encodes CDR1 LNHDA and CDR2 SQIVND (reference sequence). V lost 3 bases and J lost 1, with 9 bases in between. As DNA, the CDR3 is TGTGCCAGTAGTATGTACAGGCTCCAAGAGACCCAGTACTTC. Translated: CASSMYRLQETQYF.

This clone appeared a single time. The chain couples TRBV6-2 or TRBV6-3 to TRBJ2-3, with TRBD2 matching 7 bases. Germline V gene lookup returns CDR1 MNHEY and CDR2 SVGEGT. CDR3 length: 16 amino acids. The V segment lost 6 bases and the J segment 5 bases; nucleotides outside the gene matches: 14. The CDR3 is CASSLRGLRGEDTQYF. CDR3 in DNA: TGTGCCAGCAGCCTCCGGGGCCTTCGGGGGGAAGATACGCAGTATTTT.

The J gene is TRBJ1-1, the V gene TRBV19, with D maybe TRBD1 (6 bases). Germline V lookup: CDR1 LNHDA, CDR2 SQIVND (reference sequence). The CDR3 has 15 residues. Trimming took 1 base from V and 1 from J, leaving 10 bases between them. In DNA form, the CDR3 reads TGTGCCAGTAGTATAGCCCGACAGGCGAACACTGAAGCTTTCTTT. Its protein is CASSIARQANTEAFF.

This chain's CDR3 is CASSALSGGNTGELFF. The CDR3 DNA reads as TGTGCCAGCAGCGCCCTTAGCGGGGGAAACACCGGGGAGCTGTTTTTT. The rearrangement joins TRBV9 to TRBJ2-2, with TRBD2 identical over 9 bases. This CDR3 spans 16 amino acids. Germline-derived CDR1 and CDR2 are SGDLS and YYNGEE. V gave up 3 bases and J gave up 2 bases; unmatched junction bases: 5.

V usage is TRBV7-2 and J usage is TRBJ2-4, with TRBD1 identical over 7 bases. Germline CDR1 and CDR2: SGHTA and FQGNSA. Losses at the gene ends were 5 bases for V and 0 bases for J; bases not matched to a gene: 4. This CDR3 has 15 amino acids. The CDR3 reads CASSPGQVAKNIQYF. CDR3 DNA sequence: TGTGCCAGCAGCCCCGGACAGGTAGCCAAAAACATTCAGTACTTC.

The rearrangement joins TRBV6-2 or TRBV6-3 to TRBJ1-2; 8 bases are a match to TRBD1. The CDR3 covers 14 residues. CDR1 is MNHEY, CDR2 SVGEGT, per germline. Unmatched junction bases numbered 7, after V lost 4 bases and J lost 6 bases. The CDR3: CASSSRTGFDGYTF. The CDR3 DNA reads as TGTGCCAGCAGTTCGAGGACAGGGTTCGATGGCTACACCTTC.

The chain uses TRBV5-1 and TRBJ2-3; D remains unclear. V lost 4 bases, J lost 0 bases, and 6 bases lay in between. The CDR3 totals 13 residues. Germline V gene sequence: CDR1 SGHRS, CDR2 YFSETQ. The CDR3 loop reads CASSQTSTDTQYF. The DNA for the CDR3 is TGCGCCAGCAGCCAGACTAGCACAGATACGCAGTATTTT.

This chain connects TRBV11-2 to TRBJ2-5; 9 nucleotides match TRBD1. Germline CDR1 and CDR2: SGHAT and FQNNGV. The CDR3 covers 16 residues. V lost 5 bases and J lost 4; bases outside the gene matches: 11. As DNA, the CDR3 is TGTGCCAGCAGCCCCAAAGACGGGACAGGGAGAGAGACCCAGTACTTC. This codes for CASSPKDGTGRETQYF.

This clone was observed a single time. The genes are TRBV7-2 and TRBJ1-5; 8 nucleotides agree with TRBD1. CDR1 is SGHTA and CDR2 is FQGNSA in the germline V gene. V shed 1 base and J 8 bases; nucleotides not matched to a gene: 4. CDR3 length equals 14 residues. CDR3 sequence: CASSLGGTGEPQHF. CDR3 sequence (DNA): TGTGCCAGCAGCTTAGGTGGGACAGGCGAGCCCCAGCATTTT.

The chain joins TRBV4-3 to TRBJ1-2; 7 nucleotides line up with TRBD1. The CDR3 length is 15 residues. With V trimmed by 1 base and J by 5 bases, 7 bases remained unmatched. Germline lookup yields CDR1 LGHNA and CDR2 YSLEER. The CDR3 region is CASSQGDSKGYGYTF. The CDR3 coding sequence is TGCGCCAGCAGCCAAGGGGACAGCAAAGGGTATGGCTACACCTTC.